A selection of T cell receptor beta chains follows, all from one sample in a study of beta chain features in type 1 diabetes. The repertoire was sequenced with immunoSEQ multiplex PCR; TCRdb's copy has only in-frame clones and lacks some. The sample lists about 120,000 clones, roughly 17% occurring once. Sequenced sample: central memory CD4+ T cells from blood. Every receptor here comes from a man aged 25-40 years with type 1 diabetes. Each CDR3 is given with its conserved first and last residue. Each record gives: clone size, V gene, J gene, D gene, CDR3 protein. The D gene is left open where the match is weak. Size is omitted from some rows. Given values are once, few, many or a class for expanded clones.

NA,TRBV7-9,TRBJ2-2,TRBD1,CASTRGTAGAGELFF
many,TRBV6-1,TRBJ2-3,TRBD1,CASSRTGAETDTQYF
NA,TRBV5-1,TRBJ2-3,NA,CASSSVGTDPTDTQYF
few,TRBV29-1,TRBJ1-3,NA,CSVDSGNTIYF
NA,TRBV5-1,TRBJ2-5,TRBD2,CASSFGLAGSLETQYF
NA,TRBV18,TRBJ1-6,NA,CASSGSYNSPLHF
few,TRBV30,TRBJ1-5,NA,CAWSVLRNQPQHF
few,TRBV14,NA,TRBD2,CASSPGLAAQPSYEQYF
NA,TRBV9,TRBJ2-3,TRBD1,CASSAGTGSTMGMDTQYF
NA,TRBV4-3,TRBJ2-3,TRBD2,CASSRQTPLSGATSTDTQYF
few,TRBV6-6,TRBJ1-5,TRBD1,CASSRTGFQDQPQHF
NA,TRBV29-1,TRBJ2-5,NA,CSVEDAQGETQYF
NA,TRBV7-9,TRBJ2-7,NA,CASSSRGDYEQYF
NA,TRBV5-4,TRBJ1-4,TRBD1,CASSGGQGEKEKLFF
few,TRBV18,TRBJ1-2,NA,CASSPGQYYGYTF
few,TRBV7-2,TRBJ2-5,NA,CASSLGAALQETQYF
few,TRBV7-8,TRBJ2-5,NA,CASSLGSWETQYF
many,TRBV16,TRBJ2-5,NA,CASSQDRETQYF
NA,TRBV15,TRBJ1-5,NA,CATSRDYGSNQPQHF
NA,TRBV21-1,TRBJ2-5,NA,CASSKAQETQYF
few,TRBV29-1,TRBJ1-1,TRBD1,CSVSDREGTEAFF
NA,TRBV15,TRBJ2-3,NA,CATSSVALGWADTQYF
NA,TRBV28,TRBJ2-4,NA,CASSSGFKNIQYF
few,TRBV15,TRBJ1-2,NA,CATSRDPARQYGYTF
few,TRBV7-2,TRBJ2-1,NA,CASSLGAAAGNEQFF
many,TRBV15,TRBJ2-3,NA,CATSRAPEWQTDTQYF
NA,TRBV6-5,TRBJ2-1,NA,CASSVGLKNNEQFF
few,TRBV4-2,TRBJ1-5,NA,CASSQEAGADQPQHF
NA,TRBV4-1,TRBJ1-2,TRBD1,CASSQGTGTRGYTF
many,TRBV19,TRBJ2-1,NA,CASTPAPGDLSNEQFF
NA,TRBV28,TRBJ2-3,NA,CASSSHSAYTQYF
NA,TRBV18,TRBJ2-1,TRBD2,CASSPSTSGGSSYNEQFF
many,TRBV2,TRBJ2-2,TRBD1,CANRGSGELFF
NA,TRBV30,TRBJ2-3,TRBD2,CAWRLAGSTDTQYF
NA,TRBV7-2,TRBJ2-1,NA,CASSLDGSIDEQFF